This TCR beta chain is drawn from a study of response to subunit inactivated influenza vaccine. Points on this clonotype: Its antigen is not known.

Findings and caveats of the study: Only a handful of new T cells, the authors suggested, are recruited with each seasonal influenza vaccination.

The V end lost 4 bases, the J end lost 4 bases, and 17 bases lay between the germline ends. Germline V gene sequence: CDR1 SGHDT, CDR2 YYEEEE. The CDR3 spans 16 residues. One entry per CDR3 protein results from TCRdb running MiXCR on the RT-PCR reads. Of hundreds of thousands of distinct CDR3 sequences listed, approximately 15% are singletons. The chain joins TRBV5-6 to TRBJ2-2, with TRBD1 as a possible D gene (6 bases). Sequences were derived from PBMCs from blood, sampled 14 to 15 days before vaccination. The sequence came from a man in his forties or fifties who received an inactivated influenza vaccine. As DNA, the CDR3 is TGTGCCAGCAGCGTACAGGGTTATGGGGGCACCGGGGAGCTGTTTTTT. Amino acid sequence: CASSVQGYGGTGELFF.